This TCR beta chain originates from a study of T cell repertoires in cytomegalovirus infection. Background on the study: Public TCR beta signatures indicated both CMV infection and matching HLA type.

Per germline, CDR1 MNHNS and CDR2 SASEGT. V was clipped by 2 bases and J by 2 bases, with 16 bases between them. CDR3 length: 17 residues. This clonotype was counted a few times. Its antigen is still unknown. MiXCR, applied by TCRdb to the reads, yields one record per CDR3 protein. This table has about 830,000 distinct CDR3 sequences, approximately 30% appearing once. The TCR comes from a human donor in good health (CMV status not recorded). Some clones in this sample may be carry-over from other donors' samples. Here the sequenced sample was cultured CD8+ T cells from PBMCs, taken from culture after CMV antigen stimulation. The rearrangement joins TRBV6-1 to TRBJ1-5; D possibly corresponds to TRBD1 (6 bases). CDR3 DNA sequence: TGTGCCAGCAGTGAAAGAGTGAACAGGGAAGGCAATCAGCCCCAGCATTTT. It encodes CASSERVNREGNQPQHF.